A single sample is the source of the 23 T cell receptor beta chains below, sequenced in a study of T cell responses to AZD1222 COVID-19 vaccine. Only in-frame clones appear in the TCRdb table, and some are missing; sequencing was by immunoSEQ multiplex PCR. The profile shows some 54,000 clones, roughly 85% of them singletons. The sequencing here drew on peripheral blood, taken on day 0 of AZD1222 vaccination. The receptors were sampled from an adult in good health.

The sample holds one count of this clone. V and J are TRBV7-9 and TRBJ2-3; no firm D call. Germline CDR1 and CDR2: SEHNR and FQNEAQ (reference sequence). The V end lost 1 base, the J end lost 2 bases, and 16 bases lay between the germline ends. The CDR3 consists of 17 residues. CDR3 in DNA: TGTGCCAGCAGCTTAGAGTGGGCCGTGGGGTCCACAGATACGCAGTATTTT. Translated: CASSLEWAVGSTDTQYF.

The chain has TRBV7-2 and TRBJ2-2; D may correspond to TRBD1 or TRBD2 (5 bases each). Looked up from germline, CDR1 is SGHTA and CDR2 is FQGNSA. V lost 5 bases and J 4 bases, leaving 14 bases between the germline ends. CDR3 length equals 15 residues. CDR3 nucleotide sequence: TGTGCCAGCAGCCATGGGGGTCGTGGCACCGGGGAGCTGTTTTTT. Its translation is CASSHGGRGTGELFF.

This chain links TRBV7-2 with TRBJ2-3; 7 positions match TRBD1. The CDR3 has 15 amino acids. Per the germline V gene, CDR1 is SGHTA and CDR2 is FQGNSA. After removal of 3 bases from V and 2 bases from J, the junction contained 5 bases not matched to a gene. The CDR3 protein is CASSLTGPATDTQYF. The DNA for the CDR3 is TGTGCCAGCAGCTTGACAGGGCCCGCCACAGATACGCAGTATTTT.

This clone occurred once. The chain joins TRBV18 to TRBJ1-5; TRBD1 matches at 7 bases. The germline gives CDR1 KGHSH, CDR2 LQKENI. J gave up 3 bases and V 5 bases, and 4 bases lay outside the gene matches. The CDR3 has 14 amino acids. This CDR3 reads CASSGTDNNQPQHF. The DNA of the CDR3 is TGTGCCAGCTCAGGGACAGATAACAATCAGCCCCAGCATTTT.

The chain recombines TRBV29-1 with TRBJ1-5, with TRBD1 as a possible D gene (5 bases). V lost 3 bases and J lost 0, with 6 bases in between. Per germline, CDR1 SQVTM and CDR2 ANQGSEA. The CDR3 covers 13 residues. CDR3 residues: CSVDRVSNQPQHF. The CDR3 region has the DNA TGCAGCGTTGACAGGGTTAGCAATCAGCCCCAGCATTTT.

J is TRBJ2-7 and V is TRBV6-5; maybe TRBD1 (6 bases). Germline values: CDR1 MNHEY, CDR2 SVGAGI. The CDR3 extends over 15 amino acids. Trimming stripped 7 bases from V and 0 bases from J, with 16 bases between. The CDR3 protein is CASNWGPESSYEQYF. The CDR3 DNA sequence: TGTGCCAGCAACTGGGGGCCGGAGAGCTCCTACGAGCAGTACTTC.

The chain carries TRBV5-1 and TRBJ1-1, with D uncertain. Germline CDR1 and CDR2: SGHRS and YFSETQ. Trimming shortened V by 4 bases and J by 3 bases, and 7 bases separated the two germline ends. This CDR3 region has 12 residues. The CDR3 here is CASSGEDTEAFF. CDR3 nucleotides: TGCGCCAGCAGCGGGGAAGACACTGAAGCTTTCTTT.

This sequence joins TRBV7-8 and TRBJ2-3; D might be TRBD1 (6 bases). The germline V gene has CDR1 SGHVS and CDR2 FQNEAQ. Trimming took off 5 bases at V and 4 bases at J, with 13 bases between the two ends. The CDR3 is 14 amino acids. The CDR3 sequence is CASSPKGHSDTQYF. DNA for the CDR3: TGTGCCAGCAGCCCAAAGGGACATTCAGATACGCAGTATTTT.

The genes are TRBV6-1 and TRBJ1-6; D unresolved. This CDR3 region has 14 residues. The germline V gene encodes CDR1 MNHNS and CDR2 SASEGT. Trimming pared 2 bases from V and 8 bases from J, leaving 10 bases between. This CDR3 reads CASSEKGWDSPLHF. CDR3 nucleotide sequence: TGTGCCAGCAGTGAAAAGGGTTGGGATTCACCCCTCCACTTT.

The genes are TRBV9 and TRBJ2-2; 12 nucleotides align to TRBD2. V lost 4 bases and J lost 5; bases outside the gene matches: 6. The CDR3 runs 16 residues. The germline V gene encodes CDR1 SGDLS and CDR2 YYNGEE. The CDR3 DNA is TGTGCCAGCAGCTTCAGCGGGACTAGCGGGACCGGGGAGCTGTTTTTT. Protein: CASSFSGTSGTGELFF.

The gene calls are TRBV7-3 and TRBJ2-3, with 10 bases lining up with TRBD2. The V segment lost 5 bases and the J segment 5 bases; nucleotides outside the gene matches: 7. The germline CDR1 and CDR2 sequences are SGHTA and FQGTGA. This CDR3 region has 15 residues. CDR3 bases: TGTGCCAGCAGCACAACCGGGACTAGCGTAGATACGCAGTATTTT. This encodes CASSTTGTSVDTQYF.

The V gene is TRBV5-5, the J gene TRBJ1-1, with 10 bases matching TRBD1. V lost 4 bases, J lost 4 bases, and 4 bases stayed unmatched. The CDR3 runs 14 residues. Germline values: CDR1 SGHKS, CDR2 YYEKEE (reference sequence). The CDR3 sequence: CASSETGGGTEAFF. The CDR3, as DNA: TGTGCCAGCAGCGAGACAGGGGGCGGCACTGAAGCTTTCTTT.

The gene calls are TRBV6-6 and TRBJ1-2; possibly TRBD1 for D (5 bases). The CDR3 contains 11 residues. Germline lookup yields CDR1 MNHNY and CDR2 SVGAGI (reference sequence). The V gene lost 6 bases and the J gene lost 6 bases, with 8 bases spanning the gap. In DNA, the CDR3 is TGTGCCAGCAGCGGGACGGATGGCTACACCTTC. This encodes CASSGTDGYTF.

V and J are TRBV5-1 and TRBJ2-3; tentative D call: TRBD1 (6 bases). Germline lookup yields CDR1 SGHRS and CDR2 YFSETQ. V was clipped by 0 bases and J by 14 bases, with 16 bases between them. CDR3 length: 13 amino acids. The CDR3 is CASSLDAGAPLYF. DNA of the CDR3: TGCGCCAGCAGCTTGGATGCAGGGGCCCCCCTGTATTTT.

The CDR3 DNA follows: TGTGCCAGCAGCTTCAATACAGGGGGTAGAACTGAAGCTTTCTTT. The encoded protein is CASSFNTGGRTEAFF. The genes are TRBV7-9 and TRBJ1-1; 8 bases match TRBD1. The ends lost 3 bases at V and 5 bases at J; junction bases unmatched: 8. Germline-derived CDR1 and CDR2 are SEHNR and FQNEAQ (reference sequence). The CDR3 runs to 15 residues.

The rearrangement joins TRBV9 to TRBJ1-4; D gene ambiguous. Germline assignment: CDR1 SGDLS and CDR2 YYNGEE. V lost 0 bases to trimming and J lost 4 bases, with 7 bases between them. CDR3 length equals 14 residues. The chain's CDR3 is CASSVGGYNEKLFF. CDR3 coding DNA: TGTGCCAGCAGCGTAGGAGGGTATAATGAAAAACTGTTTTTT.

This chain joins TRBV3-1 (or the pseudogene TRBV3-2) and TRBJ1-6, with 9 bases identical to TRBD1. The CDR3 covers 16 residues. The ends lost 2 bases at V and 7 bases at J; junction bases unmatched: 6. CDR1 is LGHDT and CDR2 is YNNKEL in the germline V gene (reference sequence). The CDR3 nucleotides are TGTGCCAGCAGCCAAACCGGACAGGGGATCAATTCACCCCTCCACTTT. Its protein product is CASSQTGQGINSPLHF.

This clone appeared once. As DNA, the CDR3 is TGTGCCAGCAGTGAAGGCAGAACTAGCAATCAGCCCCAGCATTTT. Protein: CASSEGRTSNQPQHF. V is TRBV2 and J is TRBJ1-5; D is uncertain. Germline V CDR1 and CDR2: SNHLY, FYNNEI. The CDR3 extends over 15 amino acids. The V and J ends lost 1 base and 0 bases respectively, with 7 bases between them.

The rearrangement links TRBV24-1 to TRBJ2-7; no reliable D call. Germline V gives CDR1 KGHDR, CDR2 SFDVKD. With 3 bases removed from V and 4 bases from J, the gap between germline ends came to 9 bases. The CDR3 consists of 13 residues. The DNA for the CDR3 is TGTGCCACCAGTGATCCCTATCGGTACGAGCAGTACTTC. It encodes CATSDPYRYEQYF.

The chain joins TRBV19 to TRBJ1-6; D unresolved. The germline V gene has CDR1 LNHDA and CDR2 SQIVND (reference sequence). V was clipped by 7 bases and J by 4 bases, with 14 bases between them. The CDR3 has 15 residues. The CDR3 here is CASTPSQGYNSPLHF. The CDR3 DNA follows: TGTGCCAGTACCCCGAGCCAAGGTTATAATTCACCCCTCCACTTT.

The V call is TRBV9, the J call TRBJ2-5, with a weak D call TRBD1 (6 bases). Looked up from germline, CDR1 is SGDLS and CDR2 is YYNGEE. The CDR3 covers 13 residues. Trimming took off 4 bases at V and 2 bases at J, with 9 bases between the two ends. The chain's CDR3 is CASSQGQQETQYF. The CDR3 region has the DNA TGTGCCAGCAGCCAAGGACAGCAAGAGACCCAGTACTTC. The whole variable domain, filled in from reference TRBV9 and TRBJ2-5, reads DSGVTQTPKHLITATGQRVTLRCSPRSGDLSVYWYQQSLDQGLQFLIQYYNGEERAKGNILERFSAQQFPDLHSELNLSSLELGDSALYFCASSQGQQETQYFGPGTRLLVL.

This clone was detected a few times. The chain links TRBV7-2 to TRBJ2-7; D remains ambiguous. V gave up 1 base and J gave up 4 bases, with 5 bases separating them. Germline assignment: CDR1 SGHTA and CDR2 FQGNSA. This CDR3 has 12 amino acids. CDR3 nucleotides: TGTGCCAGCAGCTTAGGGGATTACGAGCAGTACTTC. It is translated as CASSLGDYEQYF.

CDR3 DNA: TGTGCCAGCAGTCAACAGGGGGCGCGAGCTTTCTTT. This sequence encodes CASSQQGARAFF. This rearrangement joins TRBV6-5 to TRBJ1-1, with TRBD1 matching over 9 bases. This CDR3 is built from 12 residues. In germline, CDR1 is MNHEY, CDR2 SVGAGI. With 5 bases clipped from V and 10 bases from J, the junction kept 5 bases outside the gene matches.